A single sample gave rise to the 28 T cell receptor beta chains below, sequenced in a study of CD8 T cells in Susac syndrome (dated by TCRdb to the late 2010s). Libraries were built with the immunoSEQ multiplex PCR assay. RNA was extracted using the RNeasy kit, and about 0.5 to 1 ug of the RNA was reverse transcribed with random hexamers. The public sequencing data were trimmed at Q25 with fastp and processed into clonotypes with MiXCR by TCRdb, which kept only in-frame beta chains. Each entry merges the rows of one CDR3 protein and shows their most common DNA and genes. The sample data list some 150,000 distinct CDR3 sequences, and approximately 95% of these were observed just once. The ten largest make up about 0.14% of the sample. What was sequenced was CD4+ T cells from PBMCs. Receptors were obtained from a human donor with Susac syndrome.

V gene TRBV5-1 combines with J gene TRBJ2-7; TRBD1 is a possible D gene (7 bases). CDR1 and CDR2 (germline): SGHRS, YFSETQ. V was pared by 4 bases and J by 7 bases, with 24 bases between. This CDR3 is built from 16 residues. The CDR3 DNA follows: TGCGCCAGCAGCGGGCTTTCGCGCAGGGGGACTGGGGAGCAGTACTTC. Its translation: CASSGLSRRGTGEQYF.

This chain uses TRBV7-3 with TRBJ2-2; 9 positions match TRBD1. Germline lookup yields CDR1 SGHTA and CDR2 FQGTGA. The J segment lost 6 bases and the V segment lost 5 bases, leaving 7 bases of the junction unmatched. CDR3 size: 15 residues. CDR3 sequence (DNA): TGTGCCAGCAGCCGACAGGGGGGTCGGGCCGGGGAGCTGTTTTTT. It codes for CASSRQGGRAGELFF. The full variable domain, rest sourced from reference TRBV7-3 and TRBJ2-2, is GAGVSQTPSNKVTEKGKYVELRCDPISGHTALYWYRQSLGQGPEFLIYFQGTGAADDSGLPNDRFFAVRPEGSVSTLKIQRTERGDSAVYLCASSRQGGRAGELFFGEGSRLTVL.

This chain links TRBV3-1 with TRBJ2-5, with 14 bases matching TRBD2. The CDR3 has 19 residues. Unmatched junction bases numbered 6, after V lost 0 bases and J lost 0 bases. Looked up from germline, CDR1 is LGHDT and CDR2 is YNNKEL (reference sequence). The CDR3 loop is CASSQDRRTSGGYQETQYF. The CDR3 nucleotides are TGTGCCAGCAGCCAAGATCGAAGGACTAGCGGGGGGTACCAAGAGACCCAGTACTTC.

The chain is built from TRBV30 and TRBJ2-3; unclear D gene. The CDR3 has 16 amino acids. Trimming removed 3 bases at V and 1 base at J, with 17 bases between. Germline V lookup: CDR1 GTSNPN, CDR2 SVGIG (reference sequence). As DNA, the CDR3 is TGTGCCTGGAGCCCTTCCCGAATAGGGCGCACAGATACGCAGTATTTT. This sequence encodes CAWSPSRIGRTDTQYF.

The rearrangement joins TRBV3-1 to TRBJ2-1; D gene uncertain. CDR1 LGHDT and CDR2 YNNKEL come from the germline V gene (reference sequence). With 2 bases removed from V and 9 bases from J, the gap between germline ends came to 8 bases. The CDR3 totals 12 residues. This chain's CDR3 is CASSQYPPEQFF. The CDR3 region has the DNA TGTGCCAGCAGCCAATACCCGCCTGAGCAGTTCTTC.

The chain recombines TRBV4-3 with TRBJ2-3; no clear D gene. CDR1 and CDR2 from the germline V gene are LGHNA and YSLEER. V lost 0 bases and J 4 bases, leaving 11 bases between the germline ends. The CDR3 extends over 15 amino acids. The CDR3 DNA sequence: TGCGCCAGCAGCCAAGATATTCGTCGGTCAGATACGCAGTATTTT. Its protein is CASSQDIRRSDTQYF.

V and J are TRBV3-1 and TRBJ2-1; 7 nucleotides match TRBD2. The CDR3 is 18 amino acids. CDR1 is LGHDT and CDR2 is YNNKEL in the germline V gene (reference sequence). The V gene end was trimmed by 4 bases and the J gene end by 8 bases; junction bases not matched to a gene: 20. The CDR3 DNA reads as TGTGCCAGCAGCCCACACTCCCTAGCGGTTCTAAACACCGATGAGCAGTTCTTC. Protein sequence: CASSPHSLAVLNTDEQFF.

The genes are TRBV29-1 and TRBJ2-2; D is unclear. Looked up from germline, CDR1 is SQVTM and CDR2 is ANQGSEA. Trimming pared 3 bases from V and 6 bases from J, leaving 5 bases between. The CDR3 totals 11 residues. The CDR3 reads CSVDAAGELFF. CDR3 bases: TGCAGCGTTGATGCGGCCGGGGAGCTGTTTTTT.

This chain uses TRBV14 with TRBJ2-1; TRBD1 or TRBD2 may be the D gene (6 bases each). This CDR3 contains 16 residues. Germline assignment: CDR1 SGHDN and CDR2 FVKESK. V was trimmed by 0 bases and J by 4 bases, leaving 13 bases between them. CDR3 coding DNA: TGTGCCAGCAGCCAAGATAGGGGGGAGGTGTACAATGAGCAGTTCTTC. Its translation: CASSQDRGEVYNEQFF.

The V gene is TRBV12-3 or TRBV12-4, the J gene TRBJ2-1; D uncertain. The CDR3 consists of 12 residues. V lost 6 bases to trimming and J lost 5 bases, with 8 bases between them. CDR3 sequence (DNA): TGTGCCAGCAGGCGACTCAACAATGAGCAGTTCTTC. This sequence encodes CASRRLNNEQFF.

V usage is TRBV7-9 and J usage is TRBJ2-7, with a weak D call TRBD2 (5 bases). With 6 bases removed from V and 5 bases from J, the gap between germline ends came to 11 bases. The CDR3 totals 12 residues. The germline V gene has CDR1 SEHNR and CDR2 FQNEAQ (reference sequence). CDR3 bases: TGTGCCAGCAGTTTTCACGGGGACGAGCAGTACTTC. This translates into CASSFHGDEQYF.

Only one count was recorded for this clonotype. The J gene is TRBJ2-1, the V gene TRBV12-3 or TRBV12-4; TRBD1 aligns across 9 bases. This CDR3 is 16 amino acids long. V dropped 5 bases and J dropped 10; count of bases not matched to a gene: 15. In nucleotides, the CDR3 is TGTGCCAGCAGTACAAGGGGTGGGACAGGGTCCAGGGAGCAGTTCTTC. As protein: CASSTRGGTGSREQFF.

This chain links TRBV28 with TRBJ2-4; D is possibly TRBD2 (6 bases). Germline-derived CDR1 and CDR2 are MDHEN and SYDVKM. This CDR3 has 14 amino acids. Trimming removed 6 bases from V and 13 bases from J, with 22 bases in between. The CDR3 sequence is CASRPPGGSLSQYF. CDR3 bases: TGTGCCAGCAGGCCCCCCGGGGGTTCATTGAGCCAGTACTTC.

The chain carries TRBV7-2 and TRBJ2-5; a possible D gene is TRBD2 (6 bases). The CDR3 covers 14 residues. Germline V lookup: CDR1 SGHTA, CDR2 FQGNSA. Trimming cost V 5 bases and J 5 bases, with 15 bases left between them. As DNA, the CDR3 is TGTGCCAGCAGCCGAAGATCCGGAGGGGAGACCCAGTACTTC. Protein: CASSRRSGGETQYF.

CDR3 sequence reads: CASRSTGVPYGYTF. In nucleotides, the CDR3 is TGTGCCAGCAGATCGACAGGAGTCCCCTATGGCTACACCTTC. The chain joins TRBV28 to TRBJ1-2; TRBD1 is a possible D gene (6 bases). This CDR3 has 14 residues. Germline values: CDR1 MDHEN, CDR2 SYDVKM. The V and J ends lost 6 bases and 4 bases respectively, with 15 bases between them.

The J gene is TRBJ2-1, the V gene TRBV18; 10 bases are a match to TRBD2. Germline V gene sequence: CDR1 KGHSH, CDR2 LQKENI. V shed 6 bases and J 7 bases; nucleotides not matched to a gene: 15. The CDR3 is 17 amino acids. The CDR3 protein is CASSRALAGVGVNEQFF. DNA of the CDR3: TGTGCCAGCTCGCGCGCTCTAGCGGGAGTGGGAGTGAATGAGCAGTTCTTC.

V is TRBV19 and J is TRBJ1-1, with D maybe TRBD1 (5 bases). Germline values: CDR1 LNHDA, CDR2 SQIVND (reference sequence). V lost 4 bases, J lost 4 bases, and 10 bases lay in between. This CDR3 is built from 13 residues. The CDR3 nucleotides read TGTGCCAGTAGTAGGGACGGGGGCACTGAAGCTTTCTTT. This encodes CASSRDGGTEAFF.

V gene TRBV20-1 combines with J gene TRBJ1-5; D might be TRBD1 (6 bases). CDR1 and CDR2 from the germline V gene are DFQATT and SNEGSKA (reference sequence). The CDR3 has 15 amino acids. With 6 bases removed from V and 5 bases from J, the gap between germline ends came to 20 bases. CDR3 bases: TGCAGTGCCGCGGGGGTTGCAGGGGCCTATCAGCCCCAGCATTTT. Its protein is CSAAGVAGAYQPQHF.

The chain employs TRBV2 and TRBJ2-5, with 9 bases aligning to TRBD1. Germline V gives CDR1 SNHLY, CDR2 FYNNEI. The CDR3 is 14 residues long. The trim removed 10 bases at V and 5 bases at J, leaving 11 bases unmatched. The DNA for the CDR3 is TGTGCCACCCCCCGGGACAGGGATCGTGAGACCCAGTACTTC. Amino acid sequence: CATPRDRDRETQYF.

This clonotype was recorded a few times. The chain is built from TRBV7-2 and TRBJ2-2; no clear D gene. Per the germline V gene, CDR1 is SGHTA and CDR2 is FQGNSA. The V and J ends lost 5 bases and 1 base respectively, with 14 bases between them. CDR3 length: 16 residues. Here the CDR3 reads CASSPRQQENTGELFF. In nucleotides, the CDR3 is TGTGCCAGCAGCCCCCGGCAGCAGGAGAACACCGGGGAGCTGTTTTTT.

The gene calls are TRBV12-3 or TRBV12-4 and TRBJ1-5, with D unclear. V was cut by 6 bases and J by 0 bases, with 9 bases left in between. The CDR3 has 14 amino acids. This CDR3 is CASSYRISNQPQHF. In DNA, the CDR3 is TGTGCCAGCAGCTATCGGATTAGCAATCAGCCCCAGCATTTT.

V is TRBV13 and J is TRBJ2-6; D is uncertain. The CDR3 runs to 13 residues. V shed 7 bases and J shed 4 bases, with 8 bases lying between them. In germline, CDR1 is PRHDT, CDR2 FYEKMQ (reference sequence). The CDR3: CASIRSGANVLTF. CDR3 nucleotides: TGTGCCAGCATAAGGTCCGGGGCCAACGTCCTGACTTTC. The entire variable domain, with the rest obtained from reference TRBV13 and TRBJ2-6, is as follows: AAGVIQSPRHLIKEKRETATLKCYPIPRHDTVYWYQQGPGQDPQFLISFYEKMQSDKGSIPDRFSAQQFSDYHSELNMSSLELGDSALYFCASIRSGANVLTFGAGSRLTVL.

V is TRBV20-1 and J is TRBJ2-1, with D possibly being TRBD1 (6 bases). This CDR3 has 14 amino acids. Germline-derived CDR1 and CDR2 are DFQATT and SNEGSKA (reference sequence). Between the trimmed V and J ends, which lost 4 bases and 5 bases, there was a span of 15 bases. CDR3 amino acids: CSAIGQWGHNEQFF. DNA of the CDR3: TGCAGTGCTATTGGCCAGTGGGGGCACAATGAGCAGTTCTTC.

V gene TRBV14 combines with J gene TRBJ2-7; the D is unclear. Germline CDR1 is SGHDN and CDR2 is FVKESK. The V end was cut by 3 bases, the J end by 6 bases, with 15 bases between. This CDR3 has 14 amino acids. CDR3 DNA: TGTGCCAGCAGCCAGCTGACACGCACCACCGAGCAGTACTTC. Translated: CASSQLTRTTEQYF.

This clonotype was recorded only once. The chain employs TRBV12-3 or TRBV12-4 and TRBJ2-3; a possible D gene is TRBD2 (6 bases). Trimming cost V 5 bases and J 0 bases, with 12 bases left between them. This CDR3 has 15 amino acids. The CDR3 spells CASSPTGVSTDTQYF. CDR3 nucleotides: TGTGCCAGCAGTCCAACGGGGGTTAGCACAGATACGCAGTATTTT.

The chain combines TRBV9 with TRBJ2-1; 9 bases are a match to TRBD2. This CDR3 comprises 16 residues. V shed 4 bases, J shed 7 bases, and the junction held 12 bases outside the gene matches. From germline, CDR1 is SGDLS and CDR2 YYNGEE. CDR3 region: CASSPVASGIKNEQFF. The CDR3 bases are TGTGCCAGCAGCCCAGTGGCTAGCGGGATAAAGAATGAGCAGTTCTTC.

CDR3 in DNA: TGTGCCACCAGTGATTCGGACAGAGACTCCTACAATGAGCAGTTCTTC. It is translated as CATSDSDRDSYNEQFF. The chain joins TRBV24-1 to TRBJ2-1; a weak D match, TRBD1 (6 bases). V was pared by 2 bases and J by 0 bases, with 10 bases between. CDR3 length: 16 amino acids. CDR1 and CDR2 (germline): KGHDR, SFDVKD.

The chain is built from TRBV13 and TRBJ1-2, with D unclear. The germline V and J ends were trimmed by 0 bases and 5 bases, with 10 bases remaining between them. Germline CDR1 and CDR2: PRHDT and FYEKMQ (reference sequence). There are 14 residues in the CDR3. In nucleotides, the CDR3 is TGTGCCAGCAGCTTAGGCGGAGGAAGATATGGCTACACCTTC. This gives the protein CASSLGGGRYGYTF.